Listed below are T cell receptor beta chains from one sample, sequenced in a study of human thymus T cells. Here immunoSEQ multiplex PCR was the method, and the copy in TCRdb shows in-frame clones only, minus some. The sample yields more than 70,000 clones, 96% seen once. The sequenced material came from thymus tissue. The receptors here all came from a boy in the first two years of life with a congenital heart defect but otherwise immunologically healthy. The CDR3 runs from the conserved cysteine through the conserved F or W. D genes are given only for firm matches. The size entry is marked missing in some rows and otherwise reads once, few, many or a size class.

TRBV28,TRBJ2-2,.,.,CASSPKCGYTNTGELFF,TGTGCCAGCAGTCCCAAATGTGGCTACACGAACACCGGGGAGCTGTTTTTT
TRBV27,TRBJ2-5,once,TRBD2,CASSTRLAGGRARETQYF,TGTGCCAGCAGTACACGACTAGCGGGAGGAAGGGCGCGAGAGACCCAGTACTTC
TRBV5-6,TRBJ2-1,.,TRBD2,CASSLRSAAGTSGYNEQFF,TGTGCCAGCAGCTTGCGTTCGGCGGCCGGGACTAGCGGATACAATGAGCAGTTCTTC
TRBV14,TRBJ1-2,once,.,CASSQDHTNYGYTF,TGTGCCAGCAGCCAAGATCACACAAACTATGGCTACACCTTC
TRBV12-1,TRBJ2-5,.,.,CASSSTRVQQETQYF,TGTGCCAGCAGCTCGACCCGGGTGCAACAAGAGACCCAGTACTTC
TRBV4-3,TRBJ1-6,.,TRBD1,CASSRETGPNSPLHF,TGCGCCAGCAGCCGAGAGACAGGGCCGAATTCACCCCTCCACTTT
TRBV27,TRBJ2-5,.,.,CASSLNCCRFGETQYF,TGTGCCAGCAGTTTAAATTGCTGCCGCTTTGGAGAGACCCAGTACTTC
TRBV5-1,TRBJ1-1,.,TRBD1,CASRYGQGRSTEAFF,TGCGCCAGCAGATACGGACAGGGGCGAAGCACTGAAGCTTTCTTT
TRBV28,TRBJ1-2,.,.,CASSFLRGRPYGYTF,TGTGCCAGCAGTTTCCTACGGGGGCGCCCTTATGGCTACACCTTC
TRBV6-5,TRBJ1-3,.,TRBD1,CASSRTGTGNTIYF,TGTGCCAGCAGTCGGACAGGGACTGGAAACACCATATATTTT
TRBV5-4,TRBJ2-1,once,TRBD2,CASSLRGLAGGNEQFF,TGTGCCAGCAGCTTGAGGGGACTAGCGGGAGGGAATGAGCAGTTCTTC
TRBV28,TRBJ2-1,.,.,CASSLGREQFF,TGTGCCAGCAGTTTGGGACGCGAGCAGTTCTTC
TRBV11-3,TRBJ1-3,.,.,CASSLESDRGTYSGNTIYF,TGTGCCAGCAGCTTAGAGAGCGATCGGGGAACCTACTCTGGAAACACCATATATTTT
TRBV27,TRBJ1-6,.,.,CASSTPKKRSGNSPLHF,TGTGCCAGCAGTACCCCCAAAAAAAGGAGTGGGAATTCACCCCTCCACTTT
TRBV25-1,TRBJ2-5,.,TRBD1,CASTPNTGTGDQETQYF,TGTGCCAGCACACCTAATACCGGGACAGGGGATCAAGAGACCCAGTACTTC
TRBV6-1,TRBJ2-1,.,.,CASTTSWDEQFF,TGTGCCAGCACCACTAGCTGGGATGAGCAGTTCTTC
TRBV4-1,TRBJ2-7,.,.,CASSQVEGVHEQYF,TGCGCCAGCAGCCAAGTAGAGGGGGTCCACGAGCAGTACTTC
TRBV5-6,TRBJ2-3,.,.,CASSHSDGPADTQYF,TGTGCCAGCAGCCACTCCGACGGACCTGCAGATACGCAGTATTTT
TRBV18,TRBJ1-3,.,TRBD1,CASSPPGDRGSGNTIYF,TGTGCCAGCTCACCACCGGGCGACAGGGGCTCTGGAAACACCATATATTTT
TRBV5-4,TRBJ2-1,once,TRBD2,CASSSPRRERNNEQFF,TGTGCCAGCAGCTCCCCCCGGCGGGAGAGGAACAATGAGCAGTTCTTC
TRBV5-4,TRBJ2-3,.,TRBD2,CASSPTTSGYFGTDTQYF,TGTGCCAGCAGCCCCACGACTAGCGGGTACTTTGGCACAGATACGCAGTATTTT
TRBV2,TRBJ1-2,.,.,CASEKITPAPIYGYTF,TGTGCCAGCGAAAAAATAACCCCGGCCCCCATTTATGGCTACACCTTC
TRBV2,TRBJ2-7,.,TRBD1,CASFAGQGAREQYF,TGTGCCAGCTTTGCGGGACAGGGGGCGCGGGAGCAGTACTTC
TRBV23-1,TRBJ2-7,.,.,CASSHRDEQYF,TGCGCCAGCAGTCACAGGGACGAGCAGTACTTC
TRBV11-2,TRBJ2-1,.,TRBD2,CASSFRTSGCNNEQFF,TGTGCCAGCAGCTTTCGGACTAGCGGATGCAACAATGAGCAGTTCTTC
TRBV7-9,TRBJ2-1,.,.,CAIPTGNFYNEQFF,TGTGCCATCCCAACAGGGAATTTTTACAATGAGCAGTTCTTC
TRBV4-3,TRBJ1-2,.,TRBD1,CASSQVPQGASYGYTF,TGCGCCAGCAGCCAAGTCCCACAGGGGGCGTCCTATGGCTACACCTTC
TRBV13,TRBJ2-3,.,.,CASSEPRGDGTQYF,TGTGCCAGCAGCGAACCAAGGGGGGACGGTACGCAGTATTTT
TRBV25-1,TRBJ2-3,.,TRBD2,CASSEGGLAGTQYF,TGTGCCAGCAGTGAGGGCGGACTAGCAGGCACGCAGTATTTT
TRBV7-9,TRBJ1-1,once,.,CASSFLLRRAPGTEAFF,TGTGCCAGCAGCTTCCTCCTTCGGAGGGCCCCAGGTACTGAAGCTTTCTTT
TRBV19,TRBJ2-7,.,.,CASAGTSYSHEQYF,TGTGCCAGCGCCGGGACTTCCTACAGCCACGAGCAGTACTTC
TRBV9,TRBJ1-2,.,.,CASSVDPISRDRENYGYTF,TGTGCCAGCAGCGTAGATCCCATATCCAGGGACCGGGAGAACTATGGCTACACCTTC
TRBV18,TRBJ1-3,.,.,CASSPASFGGCRTF,TGTGCCAGCTCACCAGCGTCCTTTGGAGGCTGCCGAACCTTT
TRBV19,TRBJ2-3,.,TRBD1,CASSIDRRQGYTDTQYF,TGTGCCAGTAGTATAGATCGTAGACAGGGCTACACAGATACGCAGTATTTT
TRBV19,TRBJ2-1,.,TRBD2,CASSFGTSGGSNEQFF,TGTGCCAGTAGTTTTGGGACTAGCGGGGGGAGCAATGAGCAGTTCTTC
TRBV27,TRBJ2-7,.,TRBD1,CASSLYTGGRYEQYF,TGTGCCAGCAGTTTATACACAGGGGGCCGATACGAGCAGTACTTC